A selection of T cell receptor beta chains follows, all from one sample in a study of molecular identifiers for immune sequencing clone quantification. TCRdb redid the calling of the PCR reads with MiXCR, one entry per CDR3 protein. The table has some 320,000 distinct CDR3 sequences, 24% seen once. Sequencing was done on a sample of naive CD8+ T cells from blood, with Jurkat cell RNA spiked in. The receptors stem from a human donor in good health. Some libraries in this study had Jurkat cell RNA spiked in. Both conserved end residues are part of each CDR3. Fields, in order: D gene, J gene, V gene, CDR3 protein. The D gene is left open where the match is weak.

D: .; J: TRBJ2-1; V: TRBV29-1; CDR3: CSVEGEIRLSISYNEQFF
D: .; J: TRBJ1-5; V: TRBV6-5; CDR3: CASSPRGNQPQHF
D: TRBD2; J: TRBJ2-1; V: TRBV11-3; CDR3: CASSETSGRGGNEQFF
D: .; J: TRBJ2-1; V: TRBV11-3; CDR3: CASSLDFAPANEQFF
D: .; J: TRBJ2-3; V: TRBV12-3/TRBV12-4; CDR3: CASSTTSSADTQYF
D: TRBD2; J: TRBJ2-1; V: TRBV7-9; CDR3: CASSPPRGGTSGPRNEQFF
D: .; J: TRBJ2-2; V: TRBV30; CDR3: CAWSVLAGEGSNTGELFF
D: .; J: TRBJ2-5; V: TRBV6-2/TRBV6-3; CDR3: CASSYFETQYF
D: .; J: TRBJ2-7; V: TRBV7-6; CDR3: CASSLALNEQYF
D: TRBD2; J: TRBJ2-7; V: TRBV11-2; CDR3: CASGLDLRLADEQYF
D: .; J: TRBJ2-1; V: TRBV11-2; CDR3: CGSSTEGDIQRDEQFF
D: .; J: TRBJ2-5; V: TRBV5-1; CDR3: CASSLDGVSETQYF
D: .; J: TRBJ1-4; V: TRBV19; CDR3: CASSIDSAGSTNEKLFF
D: .; J: TRBJ1-1; V: TRBV7-2; CDR3: CASSPPGRVEAEAFF
D: .; J: TRBJ2-3; V: TRBV10-3; CDR3: CAISETVSTDTQYF
D: .; J: TRBJ1-5; V: TRBV4-3; CDR3: CASSPGGGRHQPQHF
D: .; J: TRBJ1-1; V: TRBV4-1; CDR3: CASSQEHRNTEAFF
D: .; J: TRBJ2-7; V: TRBV20-1; CDR3: CSARDLGGVLYEQYF
D: .; J: TRBJ2-7; V: TRBV4-1; CDR3: CASSQEWSGDEQYF
D: TRBD2; J: TRBJ2-1; V: TRBV7-9; CDR3: CASSLVGLAGTNEQFF